This TCR beta chain is from a study of T cell responses to AZD1222 COVID-19 vaccine. The V and J ends lost 4 bases and 2 bases respectively, with 11 bases between them. Germline V gene data show CDR1 as SGHDN and CDR2 as FVKESK. CDR3 length: 14 amino acids. This table comes from immunoSEQ multiplex PCR, and its TCRdb copy is limited to in-frame clones, with some not included. Of 130,000 or so clones listed, 80% to 90% were seen once; the top ten hold 9.5%. The sample here was peripheral blood, taken 28 days after the second AZD1222 dose. This clonotype was sampled from an adult who received the AZD1222 COVID-19 vaccine. J is TRBJ2-5 and V is TRBV14; D is uncertain. CDR3 residues: CASSRLGAQETQYF. For the CDR3, the DNA is TGTGCCAGCAGCCGACTCGGTGCACAAGAGACCCAGTACTTC.